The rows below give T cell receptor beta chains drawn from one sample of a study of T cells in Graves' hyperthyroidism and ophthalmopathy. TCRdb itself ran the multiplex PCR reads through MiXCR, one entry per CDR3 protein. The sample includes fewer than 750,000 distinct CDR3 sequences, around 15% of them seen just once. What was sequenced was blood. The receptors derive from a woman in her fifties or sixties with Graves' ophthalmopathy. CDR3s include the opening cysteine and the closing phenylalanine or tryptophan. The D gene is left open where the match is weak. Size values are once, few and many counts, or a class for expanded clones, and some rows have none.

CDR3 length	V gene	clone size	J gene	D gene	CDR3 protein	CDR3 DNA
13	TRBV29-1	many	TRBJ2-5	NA	CSVEQYRRETQYF	TGCAGCGTTGAGCAGTACAGGAGAGAGACCCAGTACTTC
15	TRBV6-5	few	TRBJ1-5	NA	CASSYTGMINQPQHF	TGTGCCAGCAGTTACACAGGGATGATTAATCAGCCCCAGCATTTT
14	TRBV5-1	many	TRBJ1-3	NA	CASSLENSGNTIYF	TGCGCCAGCAGCTTGGAGAATTCTGGAAACACCATATATTTT
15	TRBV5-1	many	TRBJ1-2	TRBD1	CASSWGTGIDYGYTF	TGCGCCAGCAGCTGGGGGACAGGGATCGACTATGGCTACACCTTC
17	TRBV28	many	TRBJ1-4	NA	CASSSEKQGSTNEKLFF	TGTGCCAGCAGTTCCGAAAAACAGGGATCAACTAATGAAAAACTGTTTTTT
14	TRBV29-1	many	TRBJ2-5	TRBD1	CSVEWDRGAETQYF	TGCAGCGTTGAATGGGACAGGGGGGCAGAGACCCAGTACTTC
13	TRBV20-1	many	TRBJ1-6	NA	CSARGGYNSPLHF	TGCAGTGCTAGAGGAGGTTATAATTCACCCCTCCACTTT
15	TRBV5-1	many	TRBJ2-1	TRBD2	CASQGLAGGPNEQFF	TGCGCCAGCCAGGGACTAGCGGGAGGCCCCAATGAGCAGTTCTTC
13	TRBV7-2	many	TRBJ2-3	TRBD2	CASSVAGDNTQYF	TGTGCCAGCAGCGTCGCGGGAGACAATACGCAGTATTTT
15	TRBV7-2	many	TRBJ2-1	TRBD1	CASSLEGAGYNEQFF	TGTGCCAGCAGCTTAGAGGGGGCCGGCTACAATGAGCAGTTCTTC
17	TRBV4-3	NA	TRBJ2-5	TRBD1	CASSQSTLTGGSGTQYF	TGCGCCAGCAGCCAATCCACGTTGACAGGGGGAAGCGGGACCCAGTACTTC
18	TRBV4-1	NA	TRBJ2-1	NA	CASSQGRVGSSSYNEQFF	TGCGCCAGCAGCCAGGGTCGGGTCGGCAGTAGCTCCTACAATGAGCAGTTCTTC
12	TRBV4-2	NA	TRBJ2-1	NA	CASSQGRSEQFF	TGTGCCAGCAGCCAAGGTCGCAGTGAGCAGTTCTTC
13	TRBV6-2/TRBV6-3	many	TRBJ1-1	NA	CASSYTTAPEAFF	TGTGCCAGCAGTTACACGACAGCTCCTGAAGCTTTCTTT
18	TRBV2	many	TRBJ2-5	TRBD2	CASSDGLVAGGTKETQYF	TGTGCCAGCAGTGACGGATTGGTGGCGGGAGGAACAAAAGAGACCCAGTACTTC
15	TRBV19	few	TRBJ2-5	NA	CASSKRQDRSGTQYF	TGTGCCAGTAGTAAAAGACAGGACCGTTCGGGGACCCAGTACTTC
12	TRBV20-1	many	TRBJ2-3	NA	CSAWNNADTQYF	TGCAGTGCCTGGAACAACGCGGATACGCAGTATTTT
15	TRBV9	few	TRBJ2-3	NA	CASSVGPTRFDTQYF	TGTGCCAGCAGCGTAGGCCCTACCAGGTTTGATACGCAGTATTTT
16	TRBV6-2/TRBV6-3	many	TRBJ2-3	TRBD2	CASNSGRLAGVDTQYF	TGTGCCAGCAATTCTGGGAGACTAGCGGGAGTGGATACGCAGTATTTT
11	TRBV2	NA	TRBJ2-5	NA	CASKREETQYF	TGTGCCAGCAAGAGGGAAGAGACCCAGTACTTC
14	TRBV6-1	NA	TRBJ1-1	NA	CASTTSGVGTEAFF	TGTGCCAGCACAACCTCAGGGGTGGGCACTGAAGCTTTCTTT
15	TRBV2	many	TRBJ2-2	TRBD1	CASTMDRANTGELFF	TGTGCCAGCACTATGGACAGGGCGAACACCGGGGAGCTGTTTTTT
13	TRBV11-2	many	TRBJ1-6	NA	CASSLVGSSPLHF	TGTGCCAGCAGCTTAGTGGGGAGTTCACCCCTCCACTTT
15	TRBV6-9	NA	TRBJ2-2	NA	CASSYPLTLGGELFF	TGTGCCAGCAGTTACCCCCTGACATTGGGCGGGGAGCTGTTTTTT
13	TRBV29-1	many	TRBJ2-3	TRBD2	CSVRGRARDTQYF	TGCAGCGTTAGAGGGAGGGCGAGGGATACGCAGTATTTT
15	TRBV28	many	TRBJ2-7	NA	CASSFAQKISYEQYF	TGTGCCAGCAGTTTCGCACAGAAGATCTCCTACGAGCAGTACTTC
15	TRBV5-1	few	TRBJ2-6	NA	CASSWTASGANVLTF	TGCGCCAGCAGCTGGACAGCTTCTGGGGCCAACGTCCTGACTTTC
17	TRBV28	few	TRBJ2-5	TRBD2	CASSKTRPSGYQETQYF	TGTGCCAGCAGTAAAACCCGGCCTAGCGGGTACCAAGAGACCCAGTACTTC
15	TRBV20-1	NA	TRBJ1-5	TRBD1	CSARDTGTGVQPQHF	TGCAGTGCTAGAGATACAGGGACAGGGGTTCAGCCCCAGCATTTT
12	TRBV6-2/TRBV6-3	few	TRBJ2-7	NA	CATSLDFYEQYF	TGTGCCACCTCTTTGGACTTTTACGAGCAGTACTTC
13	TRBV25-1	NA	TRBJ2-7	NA	CASSEYTGEEQYF	TGTGCCAGCAGTGAATATACGGGGGAAGAGCAGTACTTC
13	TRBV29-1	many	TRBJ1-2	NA	CSVEEQGNYGYTF	TGCAGCGTGGAGGAACAGGGAAACTATGGCTACACCTTC
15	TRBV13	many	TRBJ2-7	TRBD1	CASSPRGGSSYEQYF	TGTGCCAGCAGCCCCCGAGGGGGCAGCTCCTACGAGCAGTACTTC
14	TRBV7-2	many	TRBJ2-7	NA	CASSELGLSYEQYF	TGTGCCAGCAGCGAACTAGGCCTCTCCTACGAGCAGTACTTC
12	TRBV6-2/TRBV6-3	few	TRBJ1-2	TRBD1	CATGTGGYGYTF	TGTGCCACCGGGACAGGGGGCTATGGCTACACCTTC
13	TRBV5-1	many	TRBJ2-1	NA	CASSEGVASEQFF	TGCGCCAGCAGCGAGGGGGTTGCGAGTGAGCAGTTCTTC
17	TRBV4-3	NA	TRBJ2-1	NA	CASSRVRRQQIYNEQFF	TGCGCCAGCAGCCGAGTAAGACGGCAGCAGATCTACAATGAGCAGTTCTTC
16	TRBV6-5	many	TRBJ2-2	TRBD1	CASSYSGTGGTGELFF	TGTGCCAGCAGTTACTCCGGGACAGGGGGAACCGGGGAGCTGTTTTTT
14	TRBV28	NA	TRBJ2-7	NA	CASSFMAAPYEQYF	TGTGCCAGCAGTTTTATGGCAGCTCCCTACGAGCAGTACTTC
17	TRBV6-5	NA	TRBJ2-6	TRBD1	CASSYTTGRRGANVLTF	TGTGCCAGCAGTTACACGACAGGGAGAAGAGGGGCCAACGTCCTGACTTTC
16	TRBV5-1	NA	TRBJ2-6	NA	CASSLEVGRGANVLTF	TGCGCCAGCAGCTTGGAGGTGGGGCGGGGGGCCAACGTCCTGACTTTC
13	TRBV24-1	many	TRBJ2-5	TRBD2	CATSLAGGETQYF	TGTGCCACCAGTTTAGCGGGAGGGGAGACCCAGTACTTC
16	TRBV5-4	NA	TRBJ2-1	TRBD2	CASSPGRLAGDNEQFF	TGTGCCAGCAGCCCAGGGAGACTAGCGGGGGACAATGAGCAGTTCTTC
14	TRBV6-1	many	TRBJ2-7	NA	CASKHTGKAYEQYF	TGTGCCAGCAAACATACAGGGAAGGCCTACGAGCAGTACTTC
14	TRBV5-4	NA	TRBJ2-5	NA	CAIRTTQGEETQYF	TGTGCCATCAGAACCACACAGGGTGAGGAGACCCAGTACTTC
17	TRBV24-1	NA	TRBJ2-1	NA	CATGKGQVWMGDNEQFF	TGTGCCACCGGCAAGGGGCAGGTCTGGATGGGGGACAATGAGCAGTTCTTC
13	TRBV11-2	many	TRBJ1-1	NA	CASSLFSNTEAFF	TGTGCCAGCAGCTTATTCAGCAACACTGAAGCTTTCTTT
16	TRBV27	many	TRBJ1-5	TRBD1	CASSPYSTGWDQPQHF	TGTGCCAGCAGTCCATATTCGACAGGGTGGGACCAGCCCCAGCATTTT
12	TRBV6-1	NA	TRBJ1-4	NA	CASSPSGIELFF	TGTGCCAGCAGCCCCTCGGGGATTGAACTGTTTTTT
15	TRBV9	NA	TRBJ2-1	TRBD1	CASSAGQGVYNEQFF	TGTGCCAGCAGCGCCGGACAGGGGGTGTACAATGAGCAGTTCTTC
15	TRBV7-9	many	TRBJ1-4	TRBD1	CASSLADRDNEKLFF	TGTGCCAGCAGCTTAGCGGACAGGGATAATGAAAAACTGTTTTTT
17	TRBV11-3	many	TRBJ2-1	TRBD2	CASSVGSGASSYNEQFF	TGTGCCAGTTCGGTGGGTAGCGGGGCGAGCTCCTACAATGAGCAGTTCTTC
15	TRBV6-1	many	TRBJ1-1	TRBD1	CASSSTGRLNTEAFF	TGTGCCAGCAGTTCGACAGGGCGTCTGAACACTGAAGCTTTCTTT
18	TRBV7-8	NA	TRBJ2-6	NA	CASSLLVAGSSGANVLTF	TGTGCCAGCAGCTTACTGGTGGCAGGAAGCTCTGGGGCCAACGTCCTGACTTTC
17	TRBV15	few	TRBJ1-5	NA	CATSREKMVGSNQPQHF	TGTGCCACCAGCAGAGAAAAAATGGTGGGTTCCAATCAGCCCCAGCATTTT
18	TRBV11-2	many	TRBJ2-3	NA	CASSLGGVLVRSTDTQYF	TGTGCCAGCAGCTTAGGAGGGGTTTTAGTACGGAGCACAGATACGCAGTATTTT